Presented here are 6 T cell receptor beta chains from one specimen sequenced in a study of T cell repertoires in cytomegalovirus infection. TCRdb reprocessed the reads with MiXCR, giving one entry per CDR3 protein. The sample contains about 830,000 distinct CDR3 sequences, 30% to 35% of which appear only once. No antigen is known for these receptors. The specimen was cultured CD8+ T cells from PBMCs, collected from culture after CMV antigen stimulation. These receptors came from a human donor in good health (CMV status not recorded). Some clones in this sample may be carry-over from other donors' samples.

The CDR3 nucleotides are TGTGCCAGCAGTCCTCAGACAGGAGTAGCCAAAAACATTCAGTACTTC. Its translation is CASSPQTGVAKNIQYF. This chain connects TRBV12-3 or TRBV12-4 to TRBJ2-4, with D perhaps matching TRBD1 (6 bases). Trimming stripped 5 bases from V and 0 bases from J, with 14 bases between. The CDR3 covers 16 residues.

The V call is TRBV6-1, the J call TRBJ1-1; D is uncertain. V lost 1 base to trimming and J lost 1 base, with 10 bases between them. In germline, CDR1 is MNHNS, CDR2 SASEGT. The CDR3 runs to 15 residues. DNA for the CDR3: TGTGCCAGCAGTGAAGAGTGGACGGCGAACACTGAAGCTTTCTTT. Its translation is CASSEEWTANTEAFF.

The chain recombines TRBV20-1 with TRBJ2-1; unclear D gene. V was trimmed by 3 bases and J by 6 bases, leaving 6 bases between them. Germline V CDR1 and CDR2: DFQATT, SNEGSKA (reference sequence). CDR3 length equals 11 residues. CDR3 residues: CSASSINEQFF. Here the CDR3 DNA reads TGCAGTGCTAGTTCCATCAATGAGCAGTTCTTC.

Ten or more counts support this clonotype. This chain joins TRBV7-2 and TRBJ2-1; possible D gene TRBD1, 5 bases. The CDR3 sequence is 15 residues long. Deletions cut 2 bases from V and 5 bases from J, with 13 bases between. CDR1 is SGHTA, CDR2 FQGNSA, per germline. As DNA, the CDR3 is TGTGCCAGCAGCTTAATCGAACAGGTCCACAATGAGCAGTTCTTC. It codes for CASSLIEQVHNEQFF.

The chain uses TRBV12-3 or TRBV12-4 and TRBJ2-5; a weak D match, TRBD2 (5 bases). Trimming stripped 5 bases from V and 5 bases from J, with 18 bases between. CDR3 size: 15 residues. The CDR3 region has the DNA TGTGCCAGCAGTCCGGACCGTGGAGGCTTTGAGACCCAGTACTTC. Encoded protein: CASSPDRGGFETQYF.

The chain uses TRBV20-1 and TRBJ1-2; 8 nucleotides line up with TRBD1. After removal of 4 bases from V and 4 bases from J, the junction contained 8 bases not matched to a gene. CDR1 is DFQATT, CDR2 SNEGSKA, per germline (reference sequence). This CDR3 comprises 14 residues. In DNA, the CDR3 is TGCAGTGCTAACGGACAGGGAGAATTCTATGGCTACACCTTC. Translated: CSANGQGEFYGYTF.